This passage covers 22 T cell receptor beta chains from one sample sequenced in a study of cytomegalovirus exposure and HLA in healthy donors. TCRdb keeps only in-frame clones here, not all; method: immunoSEQ multiplex PCR. The sample carries 300,000 to 400,000 clones, around 90% recorded once. Sequenced: PBMCs. The source is a man in his thirties or forties in good health and CMV-seronegative.

V gene TRBV25-1 combines with J gene TRBJ2-5; 8 nucleotides align to TRBD1. The CDR3 runs to 17 residues. Trimming cost V 5 bases and J 2 bases; bases outside gene matches: 13. The germline CDR1 and CDR2 sequences are MGHDK and SYGVNS. The CDR3 DNA follows: TGTGCCAGCAGTCCCGCAGGGGGCGTATTAAGGCAAGAGACCCAGTACTTC. Translation: CASSPAGGVLRQETQYF.

The V gene is TRBV7-9, the J gene TRBJ2-7; the match to TRBD1 covers 8 bases. V lost 5 bases and J lost 4; bases outside the gene matches: 10. The length of the CDR3 is 15 residues. Germline loops: CDR1 SEHNR, CDR2 FQNEAQ (reference sequence). Here the CDR3 reads CASSLSTGEGYEQYF. CDR3 coding DNA: TGTGCCAGCAGCCTCTCGACAGGGGAAGGGTACGAGCAGTACTTC.

The V gene is TRBV7-6, the J gene TRBJ2-7; 8 nucleotides align to TRBD1. Germline CDR1 and CDR2: SGHVS and FNYEAQ. The CDR3 is 15 residues long. V was clipped by 0 bases and J by 2 bases; unmatched bases: 3. CDR3 bases: TGTGCCAGCAGCTTAGCAGGACAGGGAACCTACGAGCAGTACTTC. Translated: CASSLAGQGTYEQYF.

This clone was seen a single time. This sequence joins TRBV19 and TRBJ1-1; no definite D call. Trimming took 7 bases from V and 1 from J, leaving 10 bases between them. Germline CDR1 reads LNHDA; CDR2 reads SQIVND (reference sequence). The CDR3 has 13 residues. The CDR3 DNA reads as TGTGCCAGTAAATCACAAAGGAACACTGAAGCTTTCTTT. Protein product: CASKSQRNTEAFF.

The chain employs TRBV27 and TRBJ1-4; 10 nucleotides match TRBD1. Germline lookup yields CDR1 MNHEY and CDR2 SMNVEV (reference sequence). The trim removed 3 bases at V and 3 bases at J, leaving 13 bases unmatched. The length of the CDR3 is 19 residues. The DNA for the CDR3 is TGTGCCAGCAGTTTTAGGGGACAGGGGTTCGTGTTCGCTAATGAAAAACTGTTTTTT. Translating gives CASSFRGQGFVFANEKLFF.

The V call is TRBV9, the J call TRBJ1-6; a possible D gene is TRBD1 (6 bases). V was trimmed by 0 bases and J by 6 bases, leaving 10 bases between them. CDR3 length: 15 amino acids. Looked up from germline, CDR1 is SGDLS and CDR2 is YYNGEE. The CDR3 DNA follows: TGTGCCAGCAGCGTAGTTCCAGGGGCTAATTCACCCCTCCACTTT. It encodes CASSVVPGANSPLHF.

The genes are TRBV13 and TRBJ2-7; the match to TRBD2 covers 7 bases. CDR1 is PRHDT, CDR2 FYEKMQ, per germline (reference sequence). With 7 bases clipped from V and 6 bases from J, the junction kept 15 bases outside the gene matches. The CDR3 runs to 15 residues. The CDR3 region is CASTHQGGMGGEQYF. CDR3 DNA: TGTGCCAGCACCCACCAGGGAGGGATGGGGGGCGAGCAGTACTTC.

This clone occurred once. This chain joins TRBV19 and TRBJ2-4, with D perhaps TRBD1 (6 bases). CDR3 size: 14 residues. In germline, CDR1 is LNHDA, CDR2 SQIVND (reference sequence). Trimming took off 4 bases at V and 8 bases at J, with 15 bases between the two ends. This CDR3 reads CASSRGQGLHIQYF. The CDR3 nucleotides are TGTGCCAGTAGTAGGGGGCAGGGGCTACACATTCAGTACTTC.

The chain carries TRBV19 and TRBJ2-1; 9 bases map to TRBD1. V dropped 6 bases and J dropped 4; count of bases not matched to a gene: 7. The CDR3 sequence is 15 residues long. Per the germline V gene, CDR1 is LNHDA and CDR2 is SQIVND (reference sequence). CDR3 sequence: CASSPTGGSYNEQFF. CDR3 coding DNA: TGTGCCAGTAGCCCTACAGGGGGCTCTTACAATGAGCAGTTCTTC.

V and J are TRBV6-6 and TRBJ1-1; 8 nucleotides line up with TRBD1. The CDR3 has 16 amino acids. CDR1 is MNHNY, CDR2 SVGAGI, per germline (reference sequence). With 5 bases clipped from V and 4 bases from J, the junction kept 12 bases outside the gene matches. In DNA form, the CDR3 reads TGTGCCAGCAGTCCTATCGACAGGGGTAGGTTCACTGAAGCTTTCTTT. Translation: CASSPIDRGRFTEAFF.

V is TRBV27 and J is TRBJ1-2; possibly TRBD1 for D (6 bases). Germline V gives CDR1 MNHEY, CDR2 SMNVEV (reference sequence). The CDR3 extends over 14 amino acids. Trimming took off 0 bases at V and 2 bases at J, with 7 bases between the two ends. For the CDR3, the DNA is TGTGCCAGCAGTTTATCGGGACAAAACTATGGCTACACCTTC. The encoded protein is CASSLSGQNYGYTF.

The V gene is TRBV5-1, the J gene TRBJ1-4; 7 nucleotides match TRBD1. The germline V gene has CDR1 SGHRS and CDR2 YFSETQ. The CDR3 is made up of 15 amino acids. The junction had 7 bases not matched to a gene; V was cut back by 1 base and J by 7 bases. The CDR3 coding sequence is TGCGCCAGCAGCTTGTCGACAGGGTTGTCTGAAAAACTGTTTTTT. Translation gives CASSLSTGLSEKLFF.

The table lists this clone with a count of one. The chain carries TRBV2 and TRBJ1-5, with D unclear. Germline-derived CDR1 and CDR2 are SNHLY and FYNNEI. This CDR3 region has 15 residues. Deletions cut 6 bases from V and 4 bases from J, with 16 bases between. The CDR3 DNA reads as TGTGCCAGCAGACGGGGAACTTCGGCTAATCAGCCCCAGCATTTT. It translates to CASRRGTSANQPQHF.

This chain joins TRBV4-1 and TRBJ2-7; 7 bases agree with TRBD1. With V trimmed by 1 base and J by 4 bases, 10 bases remained unmatched. Germline loops: CDR1 MGHRA, CDR2 YSYEKL. The CDR3 sequence is 16 residues long. The CDR3 reads CASSQGVGRGSYEQYF. The CDR3 nucleotides read TGCGCCAGCAGCCAAGGCGTCGGCAGGGGGTCGTACGAGCAGTACTTC.

The chain links TRBV6-1 to TRBJ1-5; D ambiguous. Germline loops: CDR1 MNHNS, CDR2 SASEGT. V lost 8 bases and J 4 bases, leaving 12 bases between the germline ends. The CDR3 consists of 13 residues. DNA of the CDR3: TGTGCCAGCGGGTGGGCAGAGAATCAGCCCCAGCATTTT. Protein sequence: CASGWAENQPQHF.

The rearrangement links TRBV9 to TRBJ2-2; tentatively, D is TRBD1 (5 bases). Germline values: CDR1 SGDLS, CDR2 YYNGEE. The germline V and J ends were trimmed by 4 bases and 4 bases, with 20 bases remaining between them. The CDR3 sequence is 17 residues long. CDR3 protein: CASSPVQDRPGTGELFF. The DNA for the CDR3 is TGTGCCAGCAGCCCGGTACAGGACCGGCCGGGCACCGGGGAGCTGTTTTTT.

The V call is TRBV11-2, the J call TRBJ2-5, with 8 bases lining up with TRBD2. The CDR3 consists of 16 residues. The V gene end was trimmed by 5 bases and the J gene end by 4 bases; junction bases not matched to a gene: 12. Per the germline V gene, CDR1 is SGHAT and CDR2 is FQNNGV. CDR3 residues: CASSHPDSGGRETQYF. As DNA, the CDR3 is TGTGCCAGCAGCCATCCGGACAGCGGGGGTAGAGAGACCCAGTACTTC.

Turning to this clone: An end of the junction does not agree with germline; a read error may underlie this. V usage is TRBV6-5 and J usage is TRBJ2-1, with 12 bases matching TRBD2. There are 15 residues in the CDR3. Germline V lookup: CDR1 MNHEY, CDR2 SVGAGI. In DNA form, the CDR3 reads TGTGCCAGCAGTGACTCTAGCGGGGGGGCCAATGAGCAGTTCTTC. It codes for CASSDSSGGANEQFF.

This sequence joins TRBV6-1 and TRBJ2-1; 11 bases map to TRBD2. The CDR3 sequence is 19 residues long. With V trimmed by 1 base and J by 0 bases, 8 bases remained unmatched. Germline CDR1 reads MNHNS; CDR2 reads SASEGT. The CDR3: CASSEGLAGILSSYNEQFF. The CDR3 nucleotides read TGTGCCAGCAGTGAAGGACTAGCGGGGATTTTGAGCTCCTACAATGAGCAGTTCTTC.

This chain uses TRBV27 with TRBJ2-3; the match to TRBD2 covers 8 bases. CDR1 and CDR2 (germline): MNHEY, SMNVEV (reference sequence). CDR3 length equals 15 residues. The ends lost 3 bases at V and 4 bases at J; junction bases unmatched: 6. CDR3 loop: CASSFGTRRADTQYF. The CDR3 DNA sequence: TGTGCCAGCAGTTTTGGGACTAGACGTGCAGATACGCAGTATTTT.

The J gene is TRBJ2-5, the V gene TRBV18, with 8 bases fitting TRBD2. The ends lost 6 bases at V and 1 base at J; junction bases unmatched: 13. Looked up from germline, CDR1 is KGHSH and CDR2 is LQKENI. The CDR3 runs to 17 residues. CDR3 in DNA: TGTGCCAGCTCTCTCCTCCAGCGGGGGCGGGTCCAAGAGACCCAGTACTTC. Translation: CASSLLQRGRVQETQYF.

The CDR3 protein is CASNLRLPRQGLAEAFF. The DNA of the CDR3 is TGTGCCAGCAACCTGCGGTTACCGAGACAGGGGTTGGCTGAAGCTTTCTTT. The chain has TRBV5-8 and TRBJ1-1; the match to TRBD1 covers 8 bases. Germline values: CDR1 SGHTS, CDR2 YDEGEE. V trimming: 6 bases; J trimming: 6 bases; junction bases outside the gene matches: 19. The CDR3 has 17 residues.